The 28 T cell receptor beta chains listed next were all sequenced from one sample in a study of blood T cell repertoires in COVID-19. Libraries were prepared by immunoSEQ multiplex PCR; TCRdb keeps only in-frame clonotypes and omits some of them. The data show more than 85,000 clones, 65% to 90% seen once. Sequenced input: peripheral blood. Every receptor here comes from a woman aged 80 or older with active or convalescent COVID-19.

This chain connects TRBV12-3 or TRBV12-4 to TRBJ2-5; TRBD1 matches at 7 bases. CDR3 length equals 12 residues. Losses at the gene ends were 6 bases for V and 2 bases for J; bases not matched to a gene: 0. This chain's CDR3 is CASRGQQETQYF. CDR3 sequence (DNA): TGTGCCAGCAGGGGACAGCAAGAGACCCAGTACTTC.

J is TRBJ2-1 and V is TRBV4-1; TRBD2 agrees at 7 bases. The V and J ends lost 4 bases and 7 bases, in that order; junction bases with no gene match: 10. The length of the CDR3 is 15 residues. Germline V gene data show CDR1 as MGHRA and CDR2 as YSYEKL. CDR3: CASSLAASGWNEQFF. The CDR3 bases are TGCGCCAGCAGCCTAGCGGCTAGCGGTTGGAATGAGCAGTTCTTC.

The genes are TRBV5-4 and TRBJ2-2; 9 positions agree with TRBD2. V was pared by 4 bases and J by 9 bases, with 7 bases of the junction left unmatched. The CDR3 covers 14 residues. CDR1 is SGHNT, CDR2 YYREEE, per germline (reference sequence). The CDR3 nucleotides are TGTGCCAGCAGCCAGCGGCGGGAGGGCCGGGAGCTGTTTTTT. It codes for CASSQRREGRELFF. Full variable domain (missing parts from reference TRBV5-4 and TRBJ2-2): ETGVTQSPTHLIKTRGQQVTLRCSSQSGHNTVSWYQQALGQGPQFIFQYYREEENGRGNFPPRFSGLQFPNYSSELNVNALELDDSALYLCASSQRREGRELFFGEGSRLTVL.

The chain uses TRBV3-1 (or the pseudogene TRBV3-2) and TRBJ1-2, with D perhaps matching TRBD1 (6 bases). This CDR3 has 15 residues. Between the trimmed V and J ends, which lost 0 bases and 4 bases, there was a span of 12 bases. From germline, CDR1 is LGHDT and CDR2 YNNKEL (reference sequence). The CDR3 nucleotides read TGTGCCAGCAGCCAAGATCAGGGGATTCTCTATGGCTACACCTTC. Its translation: CASSQDQGILYGYTF.

The J gene is TRBJ2-7, the V gene TRBV5-1; tentative D call: TRBD2 (6 bases). This CDR3 is built from 15 residues. The germline V gene encodes CDR1 SGHRS and CDR2 YFSETQ. The V and J ends lost 0 bases and 3 bases respectively, with 13 bases between them. CDR3 coding DNA: TGCGCCAGCAGCTTGGCCGGCGCGGGGATCTACGAGCAGTACTTC. Encoded protein: CASSLAGAGIYEQYF.

J is TRBJ1-6 and V is TRBV9; D gene unclear. V was shortened by 0 bases and J by 9 bases, with 4 bases between the two germline ends. The germline gives CDR1 SGDLS, CDR2 YYNGEE. The CDR3 runs to 12 residues. CDR3 loop: CASSVDSSPLHF. The CDR3 DNA reads as TGTGCCAGCAGCGTAGACAGTTCACCCCTCCACTTT.

J is TRBJ1-2 and V is TRBV11-2, with 7 bases identical to TRBD1. The ends lost 5 bases at V and 7 bases at J; junction bases unmatched: 10. This CDR3 is 14 amino acids long. Per the germline V gene, CDR1 is SGHAT and CDR2 is FQNNGV. The CDR3 sequence is CASSPDRVLGGYTF. The CDR3 DNA reads TGTGCCAGCAGCCCTGACAGGGTTTTAGGTGGCTACACCTTC.

The rearrangement uses TRBV4-2 and TRBJ2-7; maybe TRBD2 (6 bases). Deletions cut 0 bases from V and 3 bases from J, with 12 bases between. This CDR3 region has 15 residues. Germline V gene sequence: CDR1 LGHNA, CDR2 YNFKEQ. As DNA, the CDR3 is TGTGCCAGCAGCCAAGATGCGGGACTCTTCTACGAGCAGTACTTC. Translated: CASSQDAGLFYEQYF.

This clone appeared a single time. The V and J genes are TRBV7-2 and TRBJ2-7; 9 bases match TRBD1. The CDR3 has 16 residues. Germline-derived CDR1 and CDR2 are SGHTA and FQGNSA. The V gene end was trimmed by 4 bases and the J gene end by 3 bases; junction bases not matched to a gene: 10. In DNA, the CDR3 is TGTGCCAGCAGCTCTCCACCGGGACAGGGAAGCTACGAGCAGTACTTC. Translated, it gives CASSSPPGQGSYEQYF.

The rearrangement uses TRBV9 and TRBJ1-5; TRBD1 agrees at 9 bases. Germline V CDR1 and CDR2: SGDLS, YYNGEE. V shed 4 bases, J shed 6 bases, and the junction held 5 bases outside the gene matches. This CDR3 spans 14 amino acids. This chain's CDR3 is CASSQGQGVQPQHF. CDR3 nucleotides: TGTGCCAGCAGCCAGGGACAGGGCGTTCAGCCCCAGCATTTT. Drawing the rest from reference TRBV9 and TRBJ1-5, the complete variable domain is DSGVTQTPKHLITATGQRVTLRCSPRSGDLSVYWYQQSLDQGLQFLIQYYNGEERAKGNILERFSAQQFPDLHSELNLSSLELGDSALYFCASSQGQGVQPQHFGDGTRLSIL.

The chain recombines TRBV9 with TRBJ2-1, with D possibly TRBD2 on 6 matching bases. The CDR3 contains 14 residues. Trimming stripped 4 bases from V and 12 bases from J, with 20 bases between. Per germline, CDR1 SGDLS and CDR2 YYNGEE. The CDR3 nucleotides are TGTGCCAGCAGCCCCCGTAGCGGAACCCTCGGGCAGTTCTTC. It encodes CASSPRSGTLGQFF.

The V and J genes are TRBV11-2 and TRBJ2-7; the D is unclear. The V gene lost 3 bases and the J gene lost 3 bases, with 12 bases spanning the gap. Germline lookup yields CDR1 SGHAT and CDR2 FQNNGV. CDR3 length equals 14 residues. The CDR3 spells CASSLEDFNYEQYF. The DNA for the CDR3 is TGTGCCAGCAGCTTGGAAGACTTCAACTACGAGCAGTACTTC.

V is TRBV12-3 or TRBV12-4 and J is TRBJ1-5, with unresolved D. CDR3 length: 13 residues. V was pared by 3 bases and J by 4 bases, with 7 bases between. The CDR3 is CASSLSENQPQHF. The CDR3 DNA reads as TGTGCCAGCAGTTTGTCGGAGAATCAGCCCCAGCATTTT.

This chain uses TRBV14 with TRBJ2-3; TRBD2 aligns across 8 bases. The CDR3 contains 16 residues. Germline trimming cut 4 bases from V and 1 base from J; bases unmatched to any gene: 7. From germline, CDR1 is SGHDN and CDR2 FVKESK. The CDR3 coding sequence is TGTGCCAGCAGCCGTAGCGGGACATGGGGCACAGATACGCAGTATTTT. This gives the protein CASSRSGTWGTDTQYF.

This clone has more than one count but fewer than ten. The gene calls are TRBV12-3 or TRBV12-4 and TRBJ1-2; 9 bases map to TRBD1. This CDR3 is built from 13 residues. Trimming cost V 6 bases and J 7 bases; bases outside gene matches: 6. CDR3 residues: CASRPGQGFGYTF. In DNA, the CDR3 is TGTGCCAGCAGGCCGGGACAGGGTTTTGGCTACACCTTC.

The chain uses TRBV21-1 and TRBJ2-1; TRBD2 is the table's D call, not checked against the DNA. TRBV21-1 is classified as a pseudogene. This CDR3 has 17 amino acids. CDR3 bases: TGTGCCAGCAGCATAACTAGCGCCCGAAGCTCCTACAATGAGCAGTTCTTC. Translating it yields CASSITSARSSYNEQFF.

This chain links TRBV5-5 with TRBJ1-3; D gene ambiguous. The V end lost 4 bases, the J end lost 1 base, and 15 bases lay between the germline ends. Germline-derived CDR1 and CDR2 are SGHKS and YYEKEE (reference sequence). The CDR3 spans 16 residues. CDR3 in amino acids: CASSPRRGTSGNTIYF. The CDR3 DNA reads TGTGCCAGCAGCCCAAGGCGGGGAACGTCTGGAAACACCATATATTTT.

The chain employs TRBV7-3 and TRBJ2-2, with TRBD2 matching 11 bases. V trimming: 6 bases; J trimming: 7 bases; junction bases outside the gene matches: 7. The CDR3 has 15 residues. Germline V lookup: CDR1 SGHTA, CDR2 FQGTGA. This CDR3 reads CASRKTSGTGGELFF. CDR3 bases: TGTGCCAGCAGGAAGACTAGCGGGACAGGCGGGGAGCTGTTTTTT.

This clone was counted between two and nine times. The chain joins TRBV10-3 to TRBJ1-6, with D maybe TRBD1 (5 bases). CDR3 length equals 13 residues. CDR1 is ENHRY and CDR2 is SYGVKD in the germline V gene. Trimming took off 8 bases at V and 8 bases at J, with 13 bases between the two ends. The CDR3 loop reads CAIQPREDSPLHF. The CDR3 bases are TGTGCCATCCAGCCCAGGGAAGATTCACCCCTCCACTTT.

Of note for this clone: The same CDR3 arises from other DNA sequences in this sample as well. The chain recombines TRBV16 with TRBJ1-1, with a possible D match to TRBD1 (5 bases). V was clipped by 2 bases and J by 8 bases, with 9 bases between them. Germline lookup yields CDR1 KGHSY and CDR2 FQNENV. The CDR3 is 12 amino acids. As DNA, the CDR3 is TGTGCCAGCAGCCAAGGGGGGAGGGAAGCTTTCTTT. It yields the protein CASSQGGREAFF. Combining the CDR3 with reference TRBV16 and TRBJ1-1 gives the whole variable domain GEEVAQTPKHLVRGEGQKAKLYCAPIKGHSYVFWYQQVLKNEFKFLISFQNENVFDETGMPKERFSAKCLPNSPCSLEIQATKLEDSAVYFCASSQGGREAFFGQGTRLTVV.

The gene calls are TRBV19 and TRBJ1-5, with a tentative D call TRBD1 (5 bases). Germline lookup yields CDR1 LNHDA and CDR2 SQIVND (reference sequence). CDR3 length: 14 amino acids. V gave up 3 bases and J gave up 4 bases, with 10 bases separating them. The CDR3 DNA reads as TGTGCCAGTAGTATTAAGGGGTTAAATCAGCCCCAGCATTTT. Amino acid sequence: CASSIKGLNQPQHF.

This clone has a handful of counts. The J gene is TRBJ2-2, the V gene TRBV28; D may be TRBD1 (6 bases). The CDR3 is 14 amino acids. Germline V gives CDR1 MDHEN, CDR2 SYDVKM. With 6 bases removed from V and 5 bases from J, the gap between germline ends came to 13 bases. The chain's CDR3 is CASRTDSMTGELFF. DNA for the CDR3: TGTGCCAGCAGGACGGACAGCATGACCGGGGAGCTGTTTTTT.

V gene TRBV6-4 combines with J gene TRBJ2-1; 12 nucleotides line up with TRBD1. J gave up 8 bases and V 5 bases, and 4 bases lay outside the gene matches. Germline V gene lookup returns CDR1 MRHNA and CDR2 SNTAGT. The CDR3 is made up of 14 amino acids. The CDR3 bases are TGTGCCAGCAGTACGGGACAGGGGGCCTATGAGCAGTTCTTC. It codes for CASSTGQGAYEQFF.

The chain joins TRBV13 to TRBJ1-2; D is undetermined. The V end was cut by 1 base, the J end by 2 bases, with 8 bases between. Germline loops: CDR1 PRHDT, CDR2 FYEKMQ (reference sequence). CDR3 length equals 14 residues. The CDR3 loop is CASSLVTGNYGYTF. DNA of the CDR3: TGTGCCAGCAGCTTAGTTACGGGAAACTATGGCTACACCTTC.

The table lists this clone with a count of one. V usage is TRBV18 and J usage is TRBJ1-4, with D possibly TRBD1 on 5 matching bases. Trimming took off 3 bases at V and 8 bases at J, with 16 bases between the two ends. Germline V gene sequence: CDR1 KGHSH, CDR2 LQKENI. The CDR3 totals 15 residues. The CDR3 spells CASSPVMTATEKLFF. In DNA, the CDR3 is TGTGCCAGCTCACCCGTCATGACAGCGACAGAAAAACTGTTTTTT.

V is TRBV18 and J is TRBJ1-2; D remains ambiguous. The V end lost 5 bases, the J end lost 4 bases, and 14 bases lay between the germline ends. The CDR3 is made up of 14 amino acids. CDR1 KGHSH and CDR2 LQKENI come from the germline V gene. The CDR3 nucleotides read TGTGCCAGCTCAGAATCCCGGGGTCCCTATGGCTACACCTTC. Its protein is CASSESRGPYGYTF. Full variable domain (remainder filled in from reference TRBV18 and TRBJ1-2): NAGVMQNPRHLVRRRGQEARLRCSPMKGHSHVYWYRQLPEEGLKFMVYLQKENIIDESGMPKERFSAEFPKEGPSILRIQQVVRGDSAAYFCASSESRGPYGYTFGSGTRLTVV.

This chain connects TRBV3-1 (or the pseudogene TRBV3-2) to TRBJ2-6, with D unclear. The CDR3 is 16 residues long. Germline values: CDR1 LGHDT, CDR2 YNNKEL (reference sequence). Trimming took 0 bases from V and 2 from J, leaving 8 bases between them. The CDR3 DNA sequence: TGTGCCAGCAGCCAAGATTCGCGGCCTGGGGCCAACGTCCTGACTTTC. Translated, it gives CASSQDSRPGANVLTF.

The V gene is TRBV6-5, the J gene TRBJ1-4; tentative D call: TRBD1 (5 bases). Looked up from germline, CDR1 is MNHEY and CDR2 is SVGAGI. V lost 2 bases to trimming and J lost 7 bases, with 11 bases between them. This CDR3 contains 14 residues. CDR3 region: CASSYATGGEKLFF. In DNA form, the CDR3 reads TGTGCCAGCAGTTACGCCACGGGGGGTGAAAAACTGTTTTTT.